A selection of T cell receptor beta chains follows, all from one sample in a study of T cell repertoires in cytomegalovirus infection. TCRdb analysed the reads with MiXCR anew, one entry per CDR3 protein. The table includes fewer than 700,000 distinct CDR3 sequences, approximately 25% detected once. The specimen sequenced was CD8+ T cells from PBMCs. These receptors were taken from a human donor in good health (CMV status not recorded). Some clones in this sample may be carry-over from other donors' samples. Both conserved end residues are part of each CDR3. D genes are given only for firm matches. Part of the rows lack a size; the others show once, few, many or a class for expanded clones.

j_gene,abundance,d_gene,v_gene,CDR3aa,CDR3nt
TRBJ1-4,many,TRBD1,TRBV7-9,CASSPRTGAATNEKLFF,TGTGCCAGCAGCCCCCGGACAGGAGCCGCAACTAATGAAAAACTGTTTTTT
TRBJ1-4,many,-,TRBV7-6,CASSFGQSYNEKLFF,TGTGCCAGCAGCTTCGGACAGTCCTATAATGAAAAACTGTTTTTT
TRBJ2-2,few,-,TRBV3-1,CASSQEPGTGELFF,TGTGCCAGCAGCCAAGAACCGGGTACCGGGGAGCTGTTTTTT
TRBJ1-1,once,-,TRBV29-1,CSGRNSAASGNTEAFF,TGCAGCGGGCGAAATTCAGCCGCGTCGGGTAACACTGAAGCTTTCTTT
TRBJ1-1,-,TRBD1,TRBV29-1,CSVAGTGYYGTEAFF,TGCAGCGTTGCCGGGACAGGGTATTATGGCACTGAAGCTTTCTTT
TRBJ1-4,-,-,TRBV6-8,CASNLPGHKETTNENLFF,TGTGCCAGCAATTTGCCGGGACACAAAGAAACAACTAATGAAAATCTGTTTTTT
TRBJ2-3,-,-,TRBV10-2,CASSEGTSFPTDTQYF,TGCGCCAGCAGTGAGGGCACTAGCTTCCCCACAGATACGCAGTATTTT
TRBJ2-3,many,TRBD2,TRBV7-2,CASRTSGGPPDTQYF,TGTGCCAGCAGGACTAGCGGGGGACCCCCAGATACGCAGTATTTT
TRBJ2-3,few,TRBD1,TRBV15,CATSDWRTGEADTQYF,TGTGCCACCAGCGACTGGAGGACAGGGGAAGCAGATACGCAGTATTTT
TRBJ1-1,-,-,TRBV12-3/TRBV12-4,CASSRGQATEAFF,TGTGCCAGCAGTCGCGGCCAGGCTACTGAAGCTTTCTTT
TRBJ2-2,-,TRBD1,TRBV7-9,CASSSGTGRNRELFF,TGTGCCAGCAGCTCGGGGACAGGGAGGAACCGGGAGCTGTTTTTT
TRBJ1-3,few,TRBD1,TRBV14,CASSQMGDRIPGSGNTIYF,TGTGCCAGCAGCCAGATGGGGGACAGGATCCCTGGGTCTGGAAACACCATATATTTT
TRBJ2-1,-,-,TRBV12-3/TRBV12-4,CASRLDSWEQFF,TGTGCCAGCAGACTCGACAGTTGGGAGCAGTTCTTC
TRBJ2-1,many,-,TRBV7-9,CASSFPGNSYNEQFF,TGTGCCAGCAGCTTCCCCGGAAACTCCTACAATGAGCAGTTCTTC
TRBJ2-5,few,TRBD2,TRBV6-1,CASRTSGGPQETQYF,TGTGCCAGCAGGACTAGCGGGGGACCCCAAGAGACCCAGTACTTC
TRBJ2-5,-,-,TRBV14,CASSPRGRGGETQYF,TGTGCCAGCAGCCCCAGGGGGAGGGGTGGAGAGACCCAGTACTTC
TRBJ2-6,many,-,TRBV7-8,CASSLGRVSGANVLTF,TGTGCCAGCAGCTTAGGGAGAGTCTCTGGGGCCAACGTCCTGACTTTC
TRBJ1-3,many,-,TRBV27,CASSPGTYGNTIYF,TGTGCCAGCAGTCCCGGGACGTATGGAAACACCATATATTTT
TRBJ2-3,many,TRBD1,TRBV7-6,CASSSTGTGGVADTQYF,TGTGCCAGCAGCTCGACCGGGACAGGGGGTGTAGCAGATACGCAGTATTTT
TRBJ1-1,few,-,TRBV6-6,CASSPMGRGTSLTEAFF,TGTGCCAGCAGTCCAATGGGGCGGGGGACCTCCCTCACTGAAGCTTTCTTT
TRBJ2-1,few,TRBD1,TRBV28,CASSLEDRGDEQFF,TGTGCCAGCAGTTTAGAAGACAGGGGAGATGAGCAGTTCTTC
TRBJ2-1,few,-,TRBV5-1,CASREYGYNEQFF,TGCGCCAGCAGAGAATACGGATACAATGAGCAGTTCTTC
TRBJ1-1,once,-,TRBV20-1,CSAKPRGWAEAFF,TGCAGTGCTAAACCCAGGGGATGGGCTGAAGCTTTCTTT
TRBJ2-2,few,TRBD2,TRBV7-6,CASSLEGGGPNTGELFF,TGTGCCAGCAGCTTAGAAGGCGGGGGGCCGAACACCGGGGAGCTGTTTTTT
TRBJ1-2,few,-,TRBV28,CASSLVSVYGYTF,TGTGCCAGCAGTTTGGTTTCCGTCTATGGCTACACCTTC
TRBJ2-1,many,TRBD1,TRBV7-2,CASSIGTGGYNEQFF,TGTGCCAGCAGCATCGGGACAGGGGGCTACAATGAGCAGTTCTTC
TRBJ2-7,few,TRBD1,TRBV15,CATSREGQDYEQYF,TGTGCCACCAGCAGAGAAGGACAGGATTACGAGCAGTACTTC
TRBJ1-1,many,-,TRBV6-5,CATLGGRHTEAFF,TGTGCCACCCTGGGGGGGAGGCACACTGAAGCTTTCTTT
TRBJ2-3,-,-,TRBV29-1,CSVEGLPMDTQYF,TGCAGCGTTGAAGGACTCCCAATGGATACGCAGTATTTT
TRBJ2-2,many,-,TRBV7-2,CASSPWAGNTGELFF,TGTGCCAGCAGCCCGTGGGCGGGGAACACCGGGGAGCTGTTTTTT
TRBJ2-2,-,-,TRBV29-1,CSGQGDTGELFF,TGCAGCGGCCAGGGTGACACCGGGGAGCTGTTTTTT
TRBJ2-3,few,TRBD2,TRBV4-1,CASSPERGVADTQYF,TGCGCCAGCAGCCCTGAGCGGGGGGTGGCAGATACGCAGTATTTT
TRBJ2-7,-,TRBD1,TRBV2,CASSVRDREGEQYF,TGTGCCAGCAGTGTAAGGGACAGGGAAGGCGAGCAGTACTTC
TRBJ2-5,-,-,TRBV4-1,CASSRPGEAETQYF,TGCGCCAGCAGCCGGCCAGGGGAGGCGGAGACCCAGTACTTC
TRBJ2-1,few,TRBD1,TRBV6-2/TRBV6-3,CASSYLRQGADEQFF,TGTGCCAGCAGTTATTTGAGACAGGGGGCCGATGAGCAGTTCTTC